A selection of T cell receptor beta chains follows, all from one sample in a study of T-cell reconstitution after alpha-beta-depleted transplantation in children. TCRdb itself ran the PCR reads through MiXCR, one entry per CDR3 protein. The table has a few hundred thousand distinct CDR3 sequences, about 9.9% seen once. The sample here was peripheral blood, taken 180 days after TCRalphabeta/CD19-depleted stem cell transplant. The receptors originated from a male patient between 2 and 10 years old who had a stem cell transplant for chronic granulomatous disease, so the T cells may come from the graft donor. CDR3s include the opening cysteine and the closing phenylalanine or tryptophan. Fields, in order: D gene, J gene, V gene, clone size, CDR3 DNA, CDR3 protein. The D gene is left open where the match is weak. Clone size, where shown, is once, few, many, or a class for clones that have expanded.

>TRBD2|TRBJ2-2|TRBV5-1|many
TGCGCCAGCAGCTTGGAATGGTTAGCGGGCAACACCGGGGAGCTGTTTTTT
CASSLEWLAGNTGELFF
>-|TRBJ2-6|TRBV11-3|-
TGTGCCAGCAGCTCATCTTACAGGGAACCCGGGGCCAACGTCCTGACTTTC
CASSSSYREPGANVLTF
>TRBD2|TRBJ2-2|TRBV7-8|-
TGTGCCAGCAGCTTTCCAGCGGGAGTTGGTACCGGGGAGCTGTTTTTT
CASSFPAGVGTGELFF
>-|TRBJ2-7|TRBV20-1|many
TGCAGGTGGAGTGGGGTCCAGCCCTACGAGCAGTACTTC
CRWSGVQPYEQYF
>TRBD2|TRBJ2-7|TRBV5-1|many
TGCGCCAGCAGCCGACTAGCGGGGAATCCCTACGAGCAGTACTTC
CASSRLAGNPYEQYF
>TRBD2|TRBJ2-1|TRBV29-1|few
TGCAGCGTTGATGGGCTAGCGGGGGGGTACAATGAGCAGTTCTTC
CSVDGLAGGYNEQFF
>TRBD1|TRBJ2-5|TRBV10-2|many
TGCGCCAGCAGTGAGAAAGACAGGGGGCGGGAGACCCAGTACTTC
CASSEKDRGRETQYF
>-|TRBJ2-7|TRBV11-2|many
TGTGCCAGCAGCTTAGGATGGCAGGGTCCGCGGGATAGGGACGAGCAGTACTTC
CASSLGWQGPRDRDEQYF
>-|TRBJ2-2|TRBV7-6|many
TGTGCCAGCAGCTTGCTCATCTCGAACACCGGGGAGCTGTTTTTT
CASSLLISNTGELFF
>-|TRBJ1-5|TRBV20-1|many
TGCAGTGCTTTGGGGCCGGAGGATAGCAATCAGCCCCAGCATTTT
CSALGPEDSNQPQHF
>-|TRBJ1-4|TRBV25-1|-
TGTGCCAGCAGTGAATCTTGGGGGCTAACTAATGAAAAACTGTTTTTT
CASSESWGLTNEKLFF
>TRBD2|TRBJ2-5|TRBV7-2|many
TGTGCCAGCAGCGTGGGACTAGCCTCGGAGACCCAGTACTTC
CASSVGLASETQYF
>-|TRBJ1-1|TRBV10-3|many
TGTGCCATCAGTGCAGTGGAAGGGAACACTGAAGCTTTCTTT
CAISAVEGNTEAFF
>-|TRBJ2-1|TRBV12-3/TRBV12-4|many
TGTGCCAGCACAAAAGGGGCAGGGTCCTACAATGAGCAGTTCTTC
CASTKGAGSYNEQFF
>TRBD2|TRBJ2-4|TRBV7-2|many
TGTGCCAGCAGCTTAGTTGCGCGGGGGGGCCGGGACATTCAGTACTTC
CASSLVARGGRDIQYF
>-|TRBJ1-5|TRBV19|few
TGTGCCAGTAGTATGCGAGTTGGGCAGGGATCGAATCAGCCCCAGCATTTT
CASSMRVGQGSNQPQHF
>-|TRBJ1-1|TRBV3-1|many
TGTGCCATACAGGGACCCACTGAAGCTTTCTTT
CAIQGPTEAFF
>TRBD1|TRBJ1-6|TRBV12-3/TRBV12-4|many
TGTGCCAGCAGTTCCACAGGGGTTGATAATTCACCCCTCCACTTT
CASSSTGVDNSPLHF
>-|TRBJ2-7|TRBV4-3|many
TGCGCCAGCAGCCAAGAGTGGCAGTTTGCCCTCTACGAGCAGTACTTC
CASSQEWQFALYEQYF
>TRBD2|TRBJ2-1|TRBV5-5|many
TGTGCCAGCAGCTTGTGGGCTAGCGGGGGGAATGAGCAGTTCTTC
CASSLWASGGNEQFF
>-|TRBJ2-1|TRBV20-1|many
TGCAGTGCTAATCGCAATGCAAAGGACAATGAGCAGTTCTTC
CSANRNAKDNEQFF
>-|TRBJ2-7|TRBV5-1|many
TGCGCCAGCAGCTTGGACGGTACAGGAGGGGAGCAGTACTTC
CASSLDGTGGEQYF
>TRBD1|TRBJ2-7|TRBV28|many
TGTGCCAGCACTAGAGTCCAGACAGGGACCTACGAGCAGTACTTC
CASTRVQTGTYEQYF
>TRBD1|TRBJ1-4|TRBV9|many
TGTGCCAGCAGCGTGGGGGGACAGGGAGGTGAAAAACTGTTTTTT
CASSVGGQGGEKLFF
>-|TRBJ2-5|TRBV20-1|many
TGCAGTGCTTCACTGCAGGGAATGGAGACCCAGTACTTC
CSASLQGMETQYF
>TRBD2|TRBJ2-1|TRBV6-2/TRBV6-3|many
TGTGCCAGCAGTTACGGGGGCGGGGGGGTCTCCTACAATGAGCAGTTCTTC
CASSYGGGGVSYNEQFF
>-|TRBJ2-1|TRBV6-2/TRBV6-3|many
TGTGCCAGCAGCCAGTGGACCAACCAGGGTTACAATGAGCAGTTCTTC
CASSQWTNQGYNEQFF
>-|TRBJ1-1|TRBV28|-
TGTGCCAGCCCCAAGGGGGCTGAAGCTTTCTTT
CASPKGAEAFF
>-|TRBJ2-1|TRBV5-1|many
TGCGCCAGCGCCCCGGGACTTAACTACAATGAGCAGTTCTTC
CASAPGLNYNEQFF
>-|TRBJ1-3|TRBV9|many
TGTGCCAGCAGCGCGACAGCTCCCTCTGGAAACACCATATATTTT
CASSATAPSGNTIYF
>TRBD1|TRBJ2-4|TRBV20-1|many
TGCAGTGCTAGTCCTGACAGGGGTAATCGTGACATTCAGTACTTC
CSASPDRGNRDIQYF
>TRBD1|TRBJ1-2|TRBV27|many
TGTGCCAGCAGTGCGACCGGGACAGGGGGCTATGGCTACACCTTC
CASSATGTGGYGYTF
>TRBD2|TRBJ2-1|TRBV29-1|many
TGCAGCGTTGAGTGGTCCCGGGGGGATGAGCAGTTCTTC
CSVEWSRGDEQFF
>TRBD2|TRBJ2-7|TRBV20-1|-
TGCAGTGCTTCACGTAGCGGGAGGGCCTACGAGCAGTACTTC
CSASRSGRAYEQYF
>TRBD2|TRBJ2-1|TRBV30|many
TGTGCCTGGAGTCTAGCGGGAGAGTACAATGAGCAGTTCTTC
CAWSLAGEYNEQFF
>-|TRBJ2-2|TRBV7-9|few
TGTGCCAGCAGCTCAAACACGGTCGGGGAGCTGTTTTTT
CASSSNTVGELFF
>-|TRBJ2-7|TRBV7-2|many
TGTGCCAGCAGCTTCGGGGACGGGGCGTACGAGCAGTACTTC
CASSFGDGAYEQYF
>-|TRBJ2-1|TRBV15|many
TGTGCCACCAGCATACGGTCCTCCTACAATGAGCAGTTCTTC
CATSIRSSYNEQFF
>TRBD2|TRBJ2-3|TRBV9|many
TGTGCCAGCAGCGTAGACTCGGGAGGGAGCACAGATACGCAGTATTTT
CASSVDSGGSTDTQYF
>TRBD1|TRBJ1-1|TRBV27|many
TGTGCCAGCAGTTCTCTGACAGGGAATATGATGAACACTGAAGCTTTCTTT
CASSSLTGNMMNTEAFF
>-|TRBJ2-3|TRBV10-1|many
TGCGCCAGCAGGAGAGGGAGTTGGTTGAGCACAGATACGCAGTATTTT
CASRRGSWLSTDTQYF
>-|TRBJ2-7|TRBV15|many
TGTGCCACCAGCAGACCGCCAGAGACCTACGAGCAGTACTTC
CATSRPPETYEQYF
>TRBD2|TRBJ2-1|TRBV11-1|many
TGTGCCAGCAGCCTTTCTTATAGACTAGCGGGAAACAATGAGCAGTTCTTC
CASSLSYRLAGNNEQFF
>-|TRBJ2-2|TRBV29-1|many
TGCAGCGTTGTAGGTCAGAACACCGGGGAGCTGTTTTTT
CSVVGQNTGELFF
>-|TRBJ2-5|TRBV11-2|many
TGTGCCAGCAGCTTAGAAGGATATTTGAGCCCCACCAAAGAGACCCAGTACTTC
CASSLEGYLSPTKETQYF
>TRBD1|TRBJ2-7|TRBV12-3/TRBV12-4|many
TGTGCCAGCAGTTTTCGGGCAGGGGGCCGATCCGAGCAGTACTTC
CASSFRAGGRSEQYF
>-|TRBJ2-2|TRBV7-9|many
TGTGCCAGCAGCTTAGGACCAGGAGTTATGACCGGGGAGCTGTTTTTT
CASSLGPGVMTGELFF
>TRBD2|TRBJ2-7|TRBV12-3/TRBV12-4|many
TGTGCCAGCAGTTTGAGCGGGGGGGCCTTCCACGAGCAGTACTTC
CASSLSGGAFHEQYF
>-|TRBJ1-2|TRBV10-3|many
TGTGCCATCAAGACACCGCGACGTCTCAATGGCTACACCTTC
CAIKTPRRLNGYTF
>-|TRBJ2-1|TRBV7-9|many
TGTGCCAGCAGCTTCGGGCCTCGGGCAGGCAATGAGCAGTTCTTC
CASSFGPRAGNEQFF
>-|TRBJ2-5|TRBV20-1|many
TGCAGTGCCCGTCGGACTGTAGATGGGACCCAGTACTTC
CSARRTVDGTQYF
>-|TRBJ2-7|TRBV20-1|many
TGCAGTGCTAGATCGGCGAGCCCCCTCGAGCAGTACTTC
CSARSASPLEQYF
>-|TRBJ1-3|TRBV12-3/TRBV12-4|many
TGTGCCAGCAGCGGTTGGGACCTACTCTCTGGAAACACCATATATTTT
CASSGWDLLSGNTIYF